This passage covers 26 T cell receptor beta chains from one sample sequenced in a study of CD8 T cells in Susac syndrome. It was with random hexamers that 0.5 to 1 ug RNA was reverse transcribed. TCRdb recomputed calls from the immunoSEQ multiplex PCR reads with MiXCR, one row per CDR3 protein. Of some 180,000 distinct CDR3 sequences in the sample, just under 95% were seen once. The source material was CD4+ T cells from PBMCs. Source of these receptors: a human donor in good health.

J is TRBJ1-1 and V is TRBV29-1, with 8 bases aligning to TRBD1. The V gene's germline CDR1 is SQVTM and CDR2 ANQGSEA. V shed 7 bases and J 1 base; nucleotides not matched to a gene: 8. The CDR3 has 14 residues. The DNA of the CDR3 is TGCAGCGGGACAAGACAGGGGCCGAACACTGAAGCTTTCTTT. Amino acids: CSGTRQGPNTEAFF.

For the CDR3, the DNA is TGCGCCAGCAGTGAAGAGGTACTAGCGGGAGGCGAGCAGTACTTC. Protein sequence: CASSEEVLAGGEQYF. The chain recombines TRBV4-1 with TRBJ2-7, with 12 bases identical to TRBD2. This CDR3 region has 15 residues. Germline CDR1 and CDR2: MGHRA and YSYEKL. Losses at the gene ends were 6 bases for V and 6 bases for J; bases not matched to a gene: 9.

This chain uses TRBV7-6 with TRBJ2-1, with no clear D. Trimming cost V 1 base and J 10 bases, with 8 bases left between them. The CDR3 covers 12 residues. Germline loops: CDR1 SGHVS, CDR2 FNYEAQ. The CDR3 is CASSLDPGEQFF. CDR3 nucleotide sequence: TGTGCCAGCAGCTTAGACCCCGGGGAGCAGTTCTTC.

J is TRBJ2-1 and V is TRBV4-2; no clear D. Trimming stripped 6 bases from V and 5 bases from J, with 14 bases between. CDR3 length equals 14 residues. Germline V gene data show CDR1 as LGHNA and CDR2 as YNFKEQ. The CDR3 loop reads CASRPQPRDNEQFF. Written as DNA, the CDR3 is TGTGCCAGCAGGCCTCAACCTAGAGACAATGAGCAGTTCTTC.

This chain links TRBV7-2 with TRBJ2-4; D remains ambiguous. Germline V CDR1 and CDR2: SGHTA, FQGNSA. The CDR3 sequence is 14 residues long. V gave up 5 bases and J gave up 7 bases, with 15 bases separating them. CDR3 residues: CASSPRQPQNIQYF. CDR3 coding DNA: TGTGCCAGCAGCCCGCGACAACCCCAGAACATTCAGTACTTC. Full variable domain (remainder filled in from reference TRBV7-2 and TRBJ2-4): GAGVSQSPSNKVTEKGKDVELRCDPISGHTALYWYRQSLGQGLEFLIYFQGNSAPDKSGLPSDRFSAERTGGSVSTLTIQRTQQEDSAVYLCASSPRQPQNIQYFGAGTRLSVL.

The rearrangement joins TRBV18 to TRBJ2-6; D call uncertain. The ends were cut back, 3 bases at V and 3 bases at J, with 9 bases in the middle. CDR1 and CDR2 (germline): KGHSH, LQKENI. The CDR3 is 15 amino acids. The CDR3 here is CASSPATDGANVLTF. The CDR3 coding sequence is TGTGCCAGCTCACCGGCGACGGATGGGGCCAACGTCCTGACTTTC.

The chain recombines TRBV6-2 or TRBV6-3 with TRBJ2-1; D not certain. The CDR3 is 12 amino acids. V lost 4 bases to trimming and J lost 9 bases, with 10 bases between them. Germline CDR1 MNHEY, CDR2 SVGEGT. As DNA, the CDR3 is TGTGCCAGCAGTTCTCCACCATCTGAGCAGTTCTTC. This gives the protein CASSSPPSEQFF.

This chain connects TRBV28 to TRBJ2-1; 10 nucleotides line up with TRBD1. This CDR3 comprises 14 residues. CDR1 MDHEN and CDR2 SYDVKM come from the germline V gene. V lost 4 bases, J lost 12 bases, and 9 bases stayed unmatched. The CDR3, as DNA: TGTGCCAGCAGTTCCCTTCCCGGGACAGGGGTGCAGTTCTTC. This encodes CASSSLPGTGVQFF.

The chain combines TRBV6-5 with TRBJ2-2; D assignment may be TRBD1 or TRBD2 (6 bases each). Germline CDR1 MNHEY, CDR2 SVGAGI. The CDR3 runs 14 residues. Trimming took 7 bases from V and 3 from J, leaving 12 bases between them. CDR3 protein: CASTPRGDTGELFF. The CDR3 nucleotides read TGTGCCAGCACCCCGAGGGGGGACACCGGGGAGCTGTTTTTT.

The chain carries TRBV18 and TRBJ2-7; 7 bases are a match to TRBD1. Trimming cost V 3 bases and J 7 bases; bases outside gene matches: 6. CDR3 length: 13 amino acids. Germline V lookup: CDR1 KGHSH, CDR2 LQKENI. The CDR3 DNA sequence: TGTGCCAGCTCACCTGACAGGGTGAGGGAGCAGTACTTC. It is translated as CASSPDRVREQYF.

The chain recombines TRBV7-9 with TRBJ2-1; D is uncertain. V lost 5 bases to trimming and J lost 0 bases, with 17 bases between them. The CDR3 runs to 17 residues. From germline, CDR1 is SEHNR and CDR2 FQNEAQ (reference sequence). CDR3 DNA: TGTGCCAGCAGCCGCCTCCCCGCGTTAAGCTCCTACAATGAGCAGTTCTTC. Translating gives CASSRLPALSSYNEQFF. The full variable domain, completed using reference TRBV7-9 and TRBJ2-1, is DTGVSQNPRHKITKRGQNVTFRCDPISEHNRLYWYRQTLGQGPEFLTYFQNEAQLEKSRLLSDRFSAERPKGSFSTLEIQRTEQGDSAMYLCASSRLPALSSYNEQFFGPGTRLTVL.

The chain's CDR3 is CASQQQWVNYGYTF. The CDR3 coding sequence is TGTGCCAGCCAACAACAGTGGGTGAACTATGGCTACACCTTC. This chain links TRBV4-2 with TRBJ1-2; D unresolved. CDR1 LGHNA and CDR2 YNFKEQ come from the germline V gene. The CDR3 covers 14 residues. V gave up 8 bases and J gave up 2 bases, with 15 bases separating them.

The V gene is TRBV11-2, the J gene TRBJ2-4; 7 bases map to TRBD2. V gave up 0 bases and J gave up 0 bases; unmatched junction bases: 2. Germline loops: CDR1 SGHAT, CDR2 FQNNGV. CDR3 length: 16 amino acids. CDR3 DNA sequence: TGTGCCAGCAGCTTAGATCGGGGGGTAGCCAAAAACATTCAGTACTTC. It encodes CASSLDRGVAKNIQYF.

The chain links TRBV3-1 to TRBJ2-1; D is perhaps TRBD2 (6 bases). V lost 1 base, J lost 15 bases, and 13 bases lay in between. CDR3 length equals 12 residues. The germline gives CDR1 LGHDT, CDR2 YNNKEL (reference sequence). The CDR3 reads CASSQGGRERFF. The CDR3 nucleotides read TGTGCCAGCAGCCAAGGAGGACGGGAGAGGTTCTTC.

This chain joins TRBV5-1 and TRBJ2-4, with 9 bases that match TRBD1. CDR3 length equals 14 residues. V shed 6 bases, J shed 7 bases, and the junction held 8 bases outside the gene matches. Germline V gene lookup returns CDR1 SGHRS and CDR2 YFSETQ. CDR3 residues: CASTAGTGINIQYF. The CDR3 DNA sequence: TGCGCCAGCACCGCCGGGACAGGGATCAACATTCAGTACTTC.

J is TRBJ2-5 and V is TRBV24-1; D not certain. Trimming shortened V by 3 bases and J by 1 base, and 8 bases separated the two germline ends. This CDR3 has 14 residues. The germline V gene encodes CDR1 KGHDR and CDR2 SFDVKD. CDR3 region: CATSDPNIQETQYF. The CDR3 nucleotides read TGTGCCACCAGTGATCCGAATATCCAAGAGACCCAGTACTTC.

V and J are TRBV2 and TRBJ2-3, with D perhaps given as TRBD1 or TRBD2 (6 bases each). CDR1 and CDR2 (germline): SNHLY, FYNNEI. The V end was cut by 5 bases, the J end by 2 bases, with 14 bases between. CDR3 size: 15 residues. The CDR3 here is CASSLGGLLTDTQYF. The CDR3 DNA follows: TGTGCCAGCAGTCTAGGGGGACTGCTCACAGATACGCAGTATTTT.

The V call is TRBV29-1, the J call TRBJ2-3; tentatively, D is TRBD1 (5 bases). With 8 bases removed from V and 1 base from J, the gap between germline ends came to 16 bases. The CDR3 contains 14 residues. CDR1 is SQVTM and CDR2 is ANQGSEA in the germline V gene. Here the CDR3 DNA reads TGCAGCCTCGCCCGGACAACCCGCACAGATACGCAGTATTTT. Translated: CSLARTTRTDTQYF.

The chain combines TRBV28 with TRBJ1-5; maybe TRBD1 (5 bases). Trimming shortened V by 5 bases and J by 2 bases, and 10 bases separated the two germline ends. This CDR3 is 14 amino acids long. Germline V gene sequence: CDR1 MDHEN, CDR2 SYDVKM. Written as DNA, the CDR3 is TGTGCCAGCAGTAGGATGGGGGGCAATCAGCCCCAGCATTTT. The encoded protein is CASSRMGGNQPQHF.

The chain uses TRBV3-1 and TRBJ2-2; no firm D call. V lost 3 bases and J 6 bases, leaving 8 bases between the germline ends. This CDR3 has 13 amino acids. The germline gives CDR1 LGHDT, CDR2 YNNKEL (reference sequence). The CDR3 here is CASSHGRPGELFF. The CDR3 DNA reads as TGTGCCAGCAGCCACGGGCGTCCCGGGGAGCTGTTTTTT.

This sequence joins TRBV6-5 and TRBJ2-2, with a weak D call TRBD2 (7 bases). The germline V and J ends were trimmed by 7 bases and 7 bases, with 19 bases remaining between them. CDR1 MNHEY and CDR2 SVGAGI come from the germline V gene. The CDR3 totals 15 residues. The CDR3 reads CASTPRGRAGGELFF. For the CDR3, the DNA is TGTGCCAGCACCCCGAGGGGGAGGGCCGGCGGGGAGCTGTTTTTT.

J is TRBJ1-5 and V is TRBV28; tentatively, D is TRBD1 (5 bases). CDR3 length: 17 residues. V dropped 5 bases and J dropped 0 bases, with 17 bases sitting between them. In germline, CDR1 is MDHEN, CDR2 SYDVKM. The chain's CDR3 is CASSTHLGTGSNQPQHF. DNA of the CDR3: TGTGCCAGCAGTACTCACCTCGGGACGGGTAGCAATCAGCCCCAGCATTTT.

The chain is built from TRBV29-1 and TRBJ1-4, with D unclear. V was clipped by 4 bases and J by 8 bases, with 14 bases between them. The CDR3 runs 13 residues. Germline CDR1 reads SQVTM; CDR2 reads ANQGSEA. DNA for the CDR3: TGCAGCGTTGGGTCAGCCGGAGGGGAAAAACTGTTTTTT. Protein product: CSVGSAGGEKLFF. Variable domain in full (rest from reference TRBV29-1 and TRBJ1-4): SAVISQKPSRDICQRGTSLTIQCQVDSQVTMMFWYRQQPGQSLTLIATANQGSEATYESGFVIDKFPISRPNLTFSTLTVSNMSPEDSSIYLCSVGSAGGEKLFFGSGTQLSVL.

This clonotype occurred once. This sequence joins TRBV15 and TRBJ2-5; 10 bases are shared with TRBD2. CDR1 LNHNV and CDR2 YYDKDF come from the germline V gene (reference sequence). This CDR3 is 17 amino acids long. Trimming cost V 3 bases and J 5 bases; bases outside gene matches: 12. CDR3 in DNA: TGTGCCACCAGCAGCCCAGCGGGAGGGGCGACGGGGGAGACCCAGTACTTC. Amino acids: CATSSPAGGATGETQYF.

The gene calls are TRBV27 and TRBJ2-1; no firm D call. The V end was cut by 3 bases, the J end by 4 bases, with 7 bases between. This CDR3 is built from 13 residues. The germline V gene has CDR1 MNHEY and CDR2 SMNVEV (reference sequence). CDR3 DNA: TGTGCCAGCAGTTTGGGCTTGTACAATGAGCAGTTCTTC. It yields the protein CASSLGLYNEQFF.

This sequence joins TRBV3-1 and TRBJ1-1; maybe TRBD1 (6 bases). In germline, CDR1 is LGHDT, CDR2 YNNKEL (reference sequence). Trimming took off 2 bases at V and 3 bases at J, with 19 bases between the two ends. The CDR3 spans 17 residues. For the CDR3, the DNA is TGTGCCAGCAGCCAACTCCCCCGGGGAGGGGGTGACACTGAAGCTTTCTTT. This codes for CASSQLPRGGGDTEAFF.